This T cell receptor (beta chain) was sequenced during a study of blood T cell repertoires in COVID-19. Using immunoSEQ multiplex PCR, the repertoire was profiled, and TCRdb retains in-frame clones only, with some absent. The data show approximately 200,000 clones, around 90% seen once. Germline V lookup: CDR1 SEHNR, CDR2 FQNEAQ (reference sequence). Germline trimming cut 10 bases from V and 7 bases from J; bases unmatched to any gene: 8. The CDR3 sequence is 14 residues long. Participants' reported clinical history set cohort assignment. Specimen: PBMCs or T cells enriched from blood (not recorded which). V and J are TRBV7-9 and TRBJ2-1, with 12 bases aligning to TRBD1. The receptor's source is a woman in her twenties or thirties who had recovered from COVID-19. This CDR3 is CATTGTGGVNEQFF. The CDR3 DNA reads as TGTGCCACAACCGGGACAGGGGGCGTGAATGAGCAGTTCTTC. Full variable domain (rest looked up from reference TRBV7-9 and TRBJ2-1): DTGVSQNPRHKITKRGQNVTFRCDPISEHNRLYWYRQTLGQGPEFLTYFQNEAQLEKSRLLSDRFSAERPKGSFSTLEIQRTEQGDSAMYLCATTGTGGVNEQFFGPGTRLTVL.